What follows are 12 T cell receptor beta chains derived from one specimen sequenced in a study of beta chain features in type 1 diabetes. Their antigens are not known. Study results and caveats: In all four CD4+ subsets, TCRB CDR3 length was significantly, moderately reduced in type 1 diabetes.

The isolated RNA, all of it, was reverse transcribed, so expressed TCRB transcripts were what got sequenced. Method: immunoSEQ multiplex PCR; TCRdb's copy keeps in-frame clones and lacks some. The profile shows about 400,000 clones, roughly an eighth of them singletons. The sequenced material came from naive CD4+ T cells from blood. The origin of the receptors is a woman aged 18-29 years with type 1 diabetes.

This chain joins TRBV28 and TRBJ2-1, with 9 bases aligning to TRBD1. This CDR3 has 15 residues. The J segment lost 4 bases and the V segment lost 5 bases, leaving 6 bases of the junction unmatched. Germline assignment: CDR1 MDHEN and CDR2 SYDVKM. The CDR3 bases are TGTGCCAGCAGTACCCGGGACAGGGTTTACAATGAGCAGTTCTTC. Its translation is CASSTRDRVYNEQFF. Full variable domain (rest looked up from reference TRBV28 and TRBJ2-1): DVKVTQSSRYLVKRTGEKVFLECVQDMDHENMFWYRQDPGLGLRLIYFSYDVKMKEKGDIPEGYSVSREKKERFSLILESASTNQTSMYLCASSTRDRVYNEQFFGPGTRLTVL.

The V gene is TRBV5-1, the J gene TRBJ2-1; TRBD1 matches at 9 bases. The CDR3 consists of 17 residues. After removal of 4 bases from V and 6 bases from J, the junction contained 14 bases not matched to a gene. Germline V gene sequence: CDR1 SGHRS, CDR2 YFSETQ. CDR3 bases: TGCGCCAGCAGCCTGAGACAGGGGGGCGTCGGGGGCAATGAGCAGTTCTTC. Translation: CASSLRQGGVGGNEQFF.

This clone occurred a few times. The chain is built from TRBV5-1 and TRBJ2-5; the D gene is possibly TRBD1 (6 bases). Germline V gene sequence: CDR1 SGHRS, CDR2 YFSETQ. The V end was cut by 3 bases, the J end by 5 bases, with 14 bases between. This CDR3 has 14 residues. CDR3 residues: CASSSWGQGETQYF. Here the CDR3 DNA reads TGCGCCAGCAGCTCCTGGGGCCAGGGGGAGACCCAGTACTTC.

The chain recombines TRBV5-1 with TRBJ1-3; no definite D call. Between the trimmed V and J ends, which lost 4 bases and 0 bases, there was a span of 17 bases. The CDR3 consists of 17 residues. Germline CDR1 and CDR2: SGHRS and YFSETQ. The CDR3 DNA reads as TGCGCCAGCAGCCCGTCGTCGAGCTCAAGCTCTGGAAACACCATATATTTT. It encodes CASSPSSSSSSGNTIYF.

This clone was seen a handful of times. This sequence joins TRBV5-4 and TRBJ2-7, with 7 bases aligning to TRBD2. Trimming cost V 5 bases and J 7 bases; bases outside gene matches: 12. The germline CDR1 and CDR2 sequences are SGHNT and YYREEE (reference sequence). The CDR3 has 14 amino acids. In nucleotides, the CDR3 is TGTGCCAGCAGTACCTCCCTTGCGGGGGAAGAGCAGTACTTC. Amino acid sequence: CASSTSLAGEEQYF.

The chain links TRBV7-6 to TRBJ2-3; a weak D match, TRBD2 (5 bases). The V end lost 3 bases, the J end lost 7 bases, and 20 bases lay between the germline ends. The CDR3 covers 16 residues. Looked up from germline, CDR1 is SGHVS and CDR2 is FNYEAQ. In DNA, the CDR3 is TGTGCCAGCAGCTTGGCCCGTGCGGGCCACCGTAATACGCAGTATTTT. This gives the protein CASSLARAGHRNTQYF.

The CDR3: CASSRNRGNTEAFF. The CDR3 region has the DNA TGTGCCAGCAGCCGCAACAGGGGGAACACTGAAGCTTTCTTT. V gene TRBV11-3 combines with J gene TRBJ1-1; 7 nucleotides align to TRBD1. The CDR3 has 14 residues. Germline V gene data show CDR1 as SGHNT and CDR2 as YENEEA. Trimming removed 5 bases from V and 1 base from J; junction bases left unmatched: 4.

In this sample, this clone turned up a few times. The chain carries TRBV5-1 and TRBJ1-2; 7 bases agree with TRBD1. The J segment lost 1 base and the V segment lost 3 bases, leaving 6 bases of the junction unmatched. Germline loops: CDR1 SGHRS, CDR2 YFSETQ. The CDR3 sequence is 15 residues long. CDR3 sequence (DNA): TGCGCCAGCAGCTCCGGGACAGTGCTTAACTATGGCTACACCTTC. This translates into CASSSGTVLNYGYTF. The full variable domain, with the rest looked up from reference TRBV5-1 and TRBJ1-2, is KAGVTQTPRYLIKTRGQQVTLSCSPISGHRSVSWYQQTPGQGLQFLFEYFSETQRNKGNFPGRFSGRQFSNSRSEMNVSTLELGDSALYLCASSSGTVLNYGYTFGSGTRLTVV.

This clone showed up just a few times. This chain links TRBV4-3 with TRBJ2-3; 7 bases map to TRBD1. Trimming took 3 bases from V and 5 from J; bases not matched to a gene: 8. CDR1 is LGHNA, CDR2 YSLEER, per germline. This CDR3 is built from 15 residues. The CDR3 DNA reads TGCGCCAGCAGCCATCAGGGGGTTCAGGTAGATACGCAGTATTTT. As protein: CASSHQGVQVDTQYF.

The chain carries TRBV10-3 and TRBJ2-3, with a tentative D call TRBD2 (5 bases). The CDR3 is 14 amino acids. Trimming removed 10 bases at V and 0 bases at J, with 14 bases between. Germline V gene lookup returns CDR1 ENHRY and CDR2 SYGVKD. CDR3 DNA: TGTGCCACCCGACCCTCGGGGAGCACAGATACGCAGTATTTT. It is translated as CATRPSGSTDTQYF.

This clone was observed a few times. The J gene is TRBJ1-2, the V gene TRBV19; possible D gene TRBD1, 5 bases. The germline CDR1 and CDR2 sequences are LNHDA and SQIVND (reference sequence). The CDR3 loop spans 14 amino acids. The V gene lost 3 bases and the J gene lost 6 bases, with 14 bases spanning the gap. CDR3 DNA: TGTGCCAGTAGTATGGTAGACAGAACGGATGGCTACACCTTC. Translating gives CASSMVDRTDGYTF. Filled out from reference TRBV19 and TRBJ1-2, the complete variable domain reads DGGITQSPKYLFRKEGQNVTLSCEQNLNHDAMYWYRQDPGQGLRLIYYSQIVNDFQKGDIAEGYSVSREKKESFPLTVTSAQKNPTAFYLCASSMVDRTDGYTFGSGTRLTVV.

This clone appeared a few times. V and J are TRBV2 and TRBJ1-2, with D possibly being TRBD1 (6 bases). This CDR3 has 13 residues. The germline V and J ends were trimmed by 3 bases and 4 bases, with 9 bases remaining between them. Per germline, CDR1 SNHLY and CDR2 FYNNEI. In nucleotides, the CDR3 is TGTGCCAGCAGTGAGGGACATACCTATGGCTACACCTTC. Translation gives CASSEGHTYGYTF.